The 8 T cell receptor beta chains below all came from one sample that was sequenced in a study of cytomegalovirus exposure and HLA in healthy donors. 60 Vbeta and 13 Jbeta primers were used in PCR. The data were produced by immunoSEQ multiplex PCR, yet TCRdb's version contains in-frame clones alone and is incomplete. The table has roughly 290,000 clones, 75% to 90% seen once. The sample was PBMCs. These receptors were taken from a girl aged 2-10 years in good health and CMV-seronegative.

The sample holds one count of this clone. The chain employs TRBV19 and TRBJ2-4, with 7 bases aligning to TRBD2. Germline loops: CDR1 LNHDA, CDR2 SQIVND (reference sequence). The CDR3 consists of 17 residues. Trimming cost V 5 bases and J 0 bases; bases outside gene matches: 10. The CDR3 is CASSLKDGRLAKNIQYF. CDR3 nucleotide sequence: TGTGCCAGTAGTCTAAAGGACGGGAGGCTAGCCAAAAACATTCAGTACTTC. The whole variable domain, filled in from reference TRBV19 and TRBJ2-4, reads DGGITQSPKYLFRKEGQNVTLSCEQNLNHDAMYWYRQDPGQGLRLIYYSQIVNDFQKGDIAEGYSVSREKKESFPLTVTSAQKNPTAFYLCASSLKDGRLAKNIQYFGAGTRLSVL.

The gene calls are TRBV5-3 and TRBJ2-7; the D gene is possibly TRBD1 (6 bases). TRBV5-3 is identified as an open reading frame with a role that is uncertain. V lost 0 bases, J lost 0 bases, and 22 bases lay in between. The CDR3 spans 19 residues. The CDR3, as DNA: TGTGCCAGAAGCTTGGCGCGCAGGCGTACTCAGGGGATCTCCTACGAGCAGTACTTC. Encoded protein: CARSLARRRTQGISYEQYF.

This chain connects TRBV10-3 to TRBJ2-2; the D gene is possibly TRBD2 (6 bases). The V gene lost 11 bases and the J gene lost 6 bases, with 10 bases spanning the gap. Germline V gene lookup returns CDR1 ENHRY and CDR2 SYGVKD. The CDR3 is 11 residues long. The CDR3 spells CASLAAGELFF. The CDR3 DNA reads TGTGCCTCATTAGCGGCCGGGGAGCTGTTTTTT.

The chain couples TRBV29-1 to TRBJ2-1, with TRBD2 matching over 9 bases. Trimming at V came to 4 bases and at J to 4 bases, leaving 14 bases not matched to a gene. In germline, CDR1 is SQVTM, CDR2 ANQGSEA. This CDR3 is 17 amino acids long. In DNA form, the CDR3 reads TGCAGCGTTGTAGGCGTGGCGGGAGGGCCTAGGTACAATGAGCAGTTCTTC. Translation: CSVVGVAGGPRYNEQFF.

The chain joins TRBV7-8 to TRBJ2-1, with TRBD2 matching over 7 bases. The CDR3 loop spans 19 amino acids. V shed 2 bases and J 12 bases; nucleotides not matched to a gene: 25. The germline V gene has CDR1 SGHVS and CDR2 FQNEAQ. The CDR3 protein is CASSLLRLAQHVWSQRQFF. CDR3 sequence (DNA): TGTGCCAGCAGCTTATTGCGACTAGCTCAACATGTATGGAGTCAGAGGCAGTTCTTC. Filled out from reference TRBV7-8 and TRBJ2-1, the complete variable domain reads GAGVSQSPRYKVAKRGQDVALRCDPISGHVSLFWYQQALGQGPEFLTYFQNEAQLDKSGLPSDRFFAERPEGSVSTLKIQRTQQEDSAVYLCASSLLRLAQHVWSQRQFFGPGTRLTVL.

The genes are TRBV27 and TRBJ2-3, with D uncertain. V lost 5 bases, J lost 0 bases, and 12 bases lay in between. Germline CDR1 is MNHEY and CDR2 is SMNVEV (reference sequence). The CDR3 runs to 15 residues. The CDR3 DNA reads as TGTGCCAGCAGTCAAACGATAACTAGCACAGATACGCAGTATTTT. This translates into CASSQTITSTDTQYF.

The CDR3 protein is CASSPGPLAGGTDTQYF. The CDR3 DNA sequence: TGCGCCAGCAGCCCAGGGCCACTAGCGGGAGGCACAGATACGCAGTATTTT. This sequence joins TRBV4-1 and TRBJ2-3, with 11 nucleotides matching TRBD2. This CDR3 comprises 17 residues. Trimming cost V 4 bases and J 1 base; bases outside gene matches: 7. Germline lookup yields CDR1 MGHRA and CDR2 YSYEKL.

This clone is a singleton in its sample. V gene TRBV20-1 combines with J gene TRBJ1-2; D is ambiguous. CDR1 and CDR2 (germline): DFQATT, SNEGSKA (reference sequence). The CDR3 covers 9 residues. Trimming removed 4 bases from V and 8 bases from J, with 5 bases in between. The CDR3 loop is CSAKEGYTF. Here the CDR3 DNA reads TGCAGTGCTAAGGAGGGCTACACCTTC.